This T cell receptor (beta chain) is from a study of cytomegalovirus exposure and HLA in healthy donors. Overall study context: There were around 100 million unique TCR beta sequences, drawn from about 180 million T cells, in an earlier analysis.

CDR3 size: 14 residues. V lost 5 bases and J lost 4; bases outside the gene matches: 6. Germline V gene data show CDR1 as SGHTA and CDR2 as FQGNSA. Study conclusions and caveats: The authors later found most CMV-associated TCR beta chains appeared HLA-restricted. Rare sequences made up most TCRs, while some public TCRs were found in many donors. Cytomegalovirus status was reportedly diagnosed by the classifier with high sensitivity and specificity.

It was with 60 Vbeta and 13 Jbeta primers that the PCR ran. Profiled with immunoSEQ multiplex PCR; TCRdb holds only in-frame clones, not every one. The sample records roughly 120,000 clones, around 87% being singletons. Worth noting for this clone: Its matching antigen is unknown.

The sequence was collected from a man aged 40-49 years in good health and CMV-seronegative. J is TRBJ1-2 and V is TRBV7-2, with 8 bases lining up with TRBD1. Sequencing was performed on PBMCs. The CDR3 loop reads CASSPRTGLYGYTF. The CDR3 DNA sequence: TGTGCCAGCAGCCCCCGGACAGGGCTCTATGGCTACACCTTC.